This T cell receptor (beta chain) was retrieved from a study of blood T cell repertoires in COVID-19. Study context: Material from acute and convalescent COVID-19 was sourced from the United States, Italy and Spain. The cDNA or gDNA used as material had been derived from T cells, B-cell-depleted T cells, or PBMCs.

The authors' processing: Cell counts per sample came from amplifying reference gene primers. Clones were read by immunoSEQ multiplex PCR, and TCRdb kept only the in-frame ones, dropping some. V and J calls plus clone size are reproduced from that table; the DNA served to infer D and trimming. The sample has 200,000 to 250,000 clones, approximately 81% seen once; the top ten hold 3% to 4%. Deletions cut 3 bases from V and 1 base from J, with 7 bases between. Looked up from germline, CDR1 is SGHRS and CDR2 is YFSETQ. The CDR3 length is 13 residues. Material for sequencing was peripheral blood. This chain uses TRBV5-1 with TRBJ1-1, with a weak D call TRBD1 (5 bases). The origin of this receptor is a woman of 80 years or more with acute or convalescent COVID-19. The CDR3 is CASSWTSNTEAFF. CDR3 bases: TGCGCCAGCAGCTGGACATCGAACACTGAAGCTTTCTTT. The variable domain in full, with the rest retrieved from reference TRBV5-1 and TRBJ1-1, is KAGVTQTPRYLIKTRGQQVTLSCSPISGHRSVSWYQQTPGQGLQFLFEYFSETQRNKGNFPGRFSGRQFSNSRSEMNVSTLELGDSALYLCASSWTSNTEAFFGQGTRLTVV.